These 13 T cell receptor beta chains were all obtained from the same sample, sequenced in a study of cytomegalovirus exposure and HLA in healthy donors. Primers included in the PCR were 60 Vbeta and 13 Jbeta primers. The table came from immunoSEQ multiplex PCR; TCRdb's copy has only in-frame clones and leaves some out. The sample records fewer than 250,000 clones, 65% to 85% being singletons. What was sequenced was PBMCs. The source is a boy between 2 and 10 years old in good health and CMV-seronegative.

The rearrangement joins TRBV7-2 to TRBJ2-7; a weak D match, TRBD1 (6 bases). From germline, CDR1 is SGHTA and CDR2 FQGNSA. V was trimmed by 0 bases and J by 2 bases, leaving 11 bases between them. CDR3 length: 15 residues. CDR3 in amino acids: CASSLAGGDTYEQYF. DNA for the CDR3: TGTGCCAGCAGCTTAGCAGGGGGTGATACCTACGAGCAGTACTTC.

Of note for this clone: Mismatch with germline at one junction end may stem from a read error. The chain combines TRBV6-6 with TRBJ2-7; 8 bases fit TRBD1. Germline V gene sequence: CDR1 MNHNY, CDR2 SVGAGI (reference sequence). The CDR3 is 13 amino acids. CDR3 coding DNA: TGTGTCAGCAGGGGGCTCACACCTTACGAGCAGTACTTC. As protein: CVSRGLTPYEQYF.

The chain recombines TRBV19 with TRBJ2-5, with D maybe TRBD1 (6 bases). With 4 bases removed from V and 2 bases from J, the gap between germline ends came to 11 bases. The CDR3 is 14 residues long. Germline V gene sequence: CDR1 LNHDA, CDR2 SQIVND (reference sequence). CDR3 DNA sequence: TGTGCCAGTAGTAATGACAGGACTCAAGAGACCCAGTACTTC. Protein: CASSNDRTQETQYF. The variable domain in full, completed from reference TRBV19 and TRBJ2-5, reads DGGITQSPKYLFRKEGQNVTLSCEQNLNHDAMYWYRQDPGQGLRLIYYSQIVNDFQKGDIAEGYSVSREKKESFPLTVTSAQKNPTAFYLCASSNDRTQETQYFGPGTRLLVL.

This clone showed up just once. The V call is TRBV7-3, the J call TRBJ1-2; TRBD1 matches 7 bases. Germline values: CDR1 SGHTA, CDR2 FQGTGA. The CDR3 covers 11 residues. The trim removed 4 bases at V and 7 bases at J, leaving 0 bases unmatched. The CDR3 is CASSSGGGYTF. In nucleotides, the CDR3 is TGTGCCAGCAGCTCAGGGGGTGGCTACACCTTC.

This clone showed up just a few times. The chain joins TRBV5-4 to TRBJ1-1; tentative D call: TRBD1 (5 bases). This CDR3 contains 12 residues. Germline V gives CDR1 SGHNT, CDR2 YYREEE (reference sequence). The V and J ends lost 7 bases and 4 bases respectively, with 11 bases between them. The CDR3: CASGSGATEAFF. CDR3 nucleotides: TGTGCCAGCGGAAGTGGGGCCACTGAAGCTTTCTTT.

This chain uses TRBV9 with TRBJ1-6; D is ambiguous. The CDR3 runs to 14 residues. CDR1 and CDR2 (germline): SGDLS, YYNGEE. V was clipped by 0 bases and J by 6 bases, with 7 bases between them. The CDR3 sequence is CASSVGESNSPLHF. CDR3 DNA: TGTGCCAGCAGCGTAGGAGAATCTAATTCACCCCTCCACTTT.

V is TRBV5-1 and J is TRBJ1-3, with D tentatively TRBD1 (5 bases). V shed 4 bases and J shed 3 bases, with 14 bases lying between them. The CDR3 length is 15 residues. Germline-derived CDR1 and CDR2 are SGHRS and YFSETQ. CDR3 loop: CASSIPGLGGNTIYF. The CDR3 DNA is TGCGCCAGCAGCATCCCAGGGTTGGGTGGAAACACCATATATTTT.

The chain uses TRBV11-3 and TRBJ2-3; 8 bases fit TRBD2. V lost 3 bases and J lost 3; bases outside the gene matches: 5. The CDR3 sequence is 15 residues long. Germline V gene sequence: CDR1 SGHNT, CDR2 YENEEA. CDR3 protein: CASSFSGSLTDTQYF. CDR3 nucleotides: TGTGCCAGCAGCTTCAGCGGGAGTTTAACAGATACGCAGTATTTT.

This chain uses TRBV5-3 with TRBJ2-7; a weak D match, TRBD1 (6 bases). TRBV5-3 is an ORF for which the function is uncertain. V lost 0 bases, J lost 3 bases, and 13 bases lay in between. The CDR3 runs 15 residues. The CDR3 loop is CARSLVGARGYEQYF. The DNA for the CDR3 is TGTGCCAGAAGCTTGGTGGGGGCCCGAGGCTACGAGCAGTACTTC.

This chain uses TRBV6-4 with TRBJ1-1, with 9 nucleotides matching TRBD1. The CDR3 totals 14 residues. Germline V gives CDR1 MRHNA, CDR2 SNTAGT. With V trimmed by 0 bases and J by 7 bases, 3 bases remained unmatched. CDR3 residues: CASSDSDRGGEAFF. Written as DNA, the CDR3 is TGTGCCAGCAGTGACTCCGACAGGGGGGGTGAAGCTTTCTTT.

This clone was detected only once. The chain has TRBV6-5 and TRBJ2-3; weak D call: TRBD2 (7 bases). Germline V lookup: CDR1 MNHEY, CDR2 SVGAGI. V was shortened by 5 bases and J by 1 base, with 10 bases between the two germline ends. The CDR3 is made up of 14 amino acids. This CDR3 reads CASSRGGGTDTQYF. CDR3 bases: TGTGCCAGCAGTCGCGGGGGCGGCACAGATACGCAGTATTTT.

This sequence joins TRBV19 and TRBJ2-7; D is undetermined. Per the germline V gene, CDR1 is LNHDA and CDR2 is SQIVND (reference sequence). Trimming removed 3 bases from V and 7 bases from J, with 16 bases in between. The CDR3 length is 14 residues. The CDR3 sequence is CASSIPLRPWEQYF. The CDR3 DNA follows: TGTGCCAGTAGTATTCCCCTCAGGCCTTGGGAGCAGTACTTC.

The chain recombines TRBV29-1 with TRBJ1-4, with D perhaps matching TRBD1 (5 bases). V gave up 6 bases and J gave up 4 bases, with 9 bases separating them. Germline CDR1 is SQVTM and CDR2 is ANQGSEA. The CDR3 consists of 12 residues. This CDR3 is CSVQGFNEKLFF. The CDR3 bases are TGCAGCGTGCAGGGATTTAATGAAAAACTGTTTTTT.